This passage covers 28 T cell receptor beta chains from one sample sequenced in a study of shared clonotypes between healthy human individuals. TCRdb's table, derived via immunoSEQ multiplex PCR, lists solely in-frame clones and lacks some. Among some 1.1 million clones listed, approximately 75% were seen once. The sample comprised memory CD4+ T cells from PBMCs. Sample subset: CD45RA-negative fraction. The receptors derive from a young man in good health. Some clones in this sample may be carry-over from other donors' samples.

This chain connects TRBV10-1 to TRBJ2-3; D gene unclear. Trimming shortened V by 0 bases and J by 1 base, and 14 bases separated the two germline ends. The germline CDR1 and CDR2 sequences are WNHNN and SYGVQD (reference sequence). This CDR3 contains 17 residues. The CDR3 region is CASSESVAGAGTDTQYF. DNA for the CDR3: TGCGCCAGCAGTGAGTCCGTGGCAGGCGCTGGCACAGATACGCAGTATTTT.

This sequence joins TRBV5-1 and TRBJ2-7; D uncertain. V lost 0 bases, J lost 2 bases, and 9 bases lay in between. From germline, CDR1 is SGHRS and CDR2 YFSETQ. The CDR3 extends over 14 amino acids. The DNA for the CDR3 is TGCGCCAGCAGCTTGGACCCAGAGCCCTACGAGCAGTACTTC. This gives the protein CASSLDPEPYEQYF.

This clone was recorded only once. The chain couples TRBV7-3 to TRBJ2-7; D might be TRBD1 or TRBD2, each matching 5 bases. The V end lost 5 bases, the J end lost 4 bases, and 18 bases lay between the germline ends. CDR3 length: 15 amino acids. Germline-derived CDR1 and CDR2 are SGHTA and FQGTGA. Written as DNA, the CDR3 is TGTGCCAGCAGCCAATATCCGGGACCGCAATACGAGCAGTACTTC. This translates into CASSQYPGPQYEQYF.

This rearrangement joins TRBV28 to TRBJ1-2; the D gene is possibly TRBD1 (5 bases). V shed 7 bases and J shed 4 bases, with 13 bases lying between them. The germline V gene has CDR1 MDHEN and CDR2 SYDVKM. The CDR3 consists of 13 residues. This CDR3 reads CASTGGTSYGYTF. The CDR3 bases are TGTGCCAGCACCGGGGGGACTTCCTATGGCTACACCTTC.

On this clone itself: The CDR3 ends on some other residue instead of the conserved phenylalanine or tryptophan, so this is likely a read error. The chain recombines TRBV29-1 with TRBJ2-7, with 7 bases that match TRBD1. J gave up 4 bases and V 7 bases, and 10 bases lay outside the gene matches. Germline V gene lookup returns CDR1 SQVTM and CDR2 ANQGSEA. This CDR3 spans 13 amino acids. The DNA for the CDR3 is TGCAGCGCTTACGACAGGGAGCGATACGAGCAGTACCTC. Its translation: CSAYDRERYEQYL.

This clone was picked up a small number of times. J is TRBJ1-3 and V is TRBV6-5, with D unclear. V lost 2 bases, J lost 0 bases, and 8 bases lay in between. This CDR3 has 15 amino acids. Germline CDR1 is MNHEY and CDR2 is SVGAGI. The CDR3 bases are TGTGCCAGCAGTTACGGCAGCATCTCTGGAAACACCATATATTTT. Translated, it gives CASSYGSISGNTIYF.

This clone was counted a few times. V is TRBV28 and J is TRBJ1-5, with unresolved D. This CDR3 spans 14 amino acids. Trimming took off 7 bases at V and 4 bases at J, with 14 bases between the two ends. Germline CDR1 and CDR2: MDHEN and SYDVKM. The CDR3 region is CASNSYTGNQPQHF. The CDR3 DNA follows: TGTGCCAGCAACTCATACACGGGTAATCAGCCCCAGCATTTT.

This clone showed up just once. The chain is built from TRBV28 and TRBJ1-2; TRBD1 might be the D (6 bases). From germline, CDR1 is MDHEN and CDR2 SYDVKM. CDR3 length: 14 amino acids. Deletions cut 2 bases from V and 8 bases from J, with 15 bases between. CDR3 DNA sequence: TGTGCCAGCAGTTTAGTGTCAGGGGCCCAGGGCTACACCTTC. Translated: CASSLVSGAQGYTF.

Only a few counts were recorded for this clone. V and J are TRBV7-2 and TRBJ1-2; no clear D gene. There are 12 residues in the CDR3. Trimming shortened V by 4 bases and J by 12 bases, and 15 bases separated the two germline ends. CDR1 SGHTA and CDR2 FQGNSA come from the germline V gene. The CDR3 reads CASSSKYELHTF. The CDR3 DNA is TGTGCCAGCAGCTCTAAGTATGAGCTGCACACCTTC.

The chain couples TRBV2 to TRBJ2-5; D remains ambiguous. Trimming cost V 1 base and J 7 bases, with 10 bases left between them. The CDR3 is 13 residues long. CDR1 and CDR2 (germline): SNHLY, FYNNEI. The CDR3 DNA is TGTGCCAGCAGTGAAGTTTCTCGGTGGACCCAGTACTTC. It codes for CASSEVSRWTQYF.

J is TRBJ1-5 and V is TRBV28; D is ambiguous. Trimming stripped 6 bases from V and 4 bases from J, with 13 bases between. CDR1 is MDHEN and CDR2 is SYDVKM in the germline V gene. The CDR3 covers 14 residues. Written as DNA, the CDR3 is TGTGCCAGCAGCCCAGACCGCTGGAATCAGCCCCAGCATTTT. Translation gives CASSPDRWNQPQHF.

This chain uses TRBV11-2 with TRBJ1-1; D is ambiguous. V was clipped by 0 bases and J by 3 bases, with 17 bases between them. This CDR3 comprises 17 residues. CDR1 SGHAT and CDR2 FQNNGV come from the germline V gene. DNA for the CDR3: TGTGCCAGCAGCTTAGAGAGGCGGCTCGAGAAGGACACTGAAGCTTTCTTT. Translated, it gives CASSLERRLEKDTEAFF.

J is TRBJ2-1 and V is TRBV5-1; 11 bases are a match to TRBD1. The junction had 4 bases not matched to a gene; V was cut back by 0 bases and J by 5 bases. Germline loops: CDR1 SGHRS, CDR2 YFSETQ. This CDR3 region has 16 residues. In DNA form, the CDR3 reads TGCGCCAGCAGCTTGGTTGGGGGACAGGGGGACAATGAGCAGTTCTTC. Its translation is CASSLVGGQGDNEQFF.

This chain uses TRBV5-1 with TRBJ1-4, with TRBD1 matching over 7 bases. The germline V gene encodes CDR1 SGHRS and CDR2 YFSETQ. V trimming: 4 bases; J trimming: 6 bases; junction bases outside the gene matches: 6. The CDR3 sequence is 14 residues long. CDR3 sequence: CASSPDRSDEKLFF. In DNA, the CDR3 is TGCGCCAGCAGCCCGGACAGGAGTGATGAAAAACTGTTTTTT.

The chain is built from TRBV5-4 and TRBJ2-5; D unclear. The CDR3 loop spans 14 amino acids. Trimming cost V 2 bases and J 2 bases, with 10 bases left between them. In germline, CDR1 is SGHNT, CDR2 YYREEE (reference sequence). In DNA form, the CDR3 reads TGTGCCAGCAGCTTCCGAACAGAACAAGAGACCCAGTACTTC. Residues: CASSFRTEQETQYF.

The chain recombines TRBV28 with TRBJ2-7; D not certain. Deletions cut 3 bases from V and 1 base from J, with 7 bases between. This CDR3 is 13 amino acids long. The germline gives CDR1 MDHEN, CDR2 SYDVKM. The CDR3 region is CASSLVGSYEQYF. The DNA for the CDR3 is TGTGCCAGCAGTTTGGTCGGATCCTACGAGCAGTACTTC. Variable domain in full (rest from reference TRBV28 and TRBJ2-7): DVKVTQSSRYLVKRTGEKVFLECVQDMDHENMFWYRQDPGLGLRLIYFSYDVKMKEKGDIPEGYSVSREKKERFSLILESASTNQTSMYLCASSLVGSYEQYFGPGTRLTVT.

This clone has a handful of counts. This chain uses TRBV5-1 with TRBJ1-5; 7 positions agree with TRBD1. V lost 4 bases and J lost 4; bases outside the gene matches: 8. Germline loops: CDR1 SGHRS, CDR2 YFSETQ. This CDR3 region has 15 residues. The CDR3 is CASSDTGQSNQPQHF. In DNA form, the CDR3 reads TGCGCCAGCAGCGATACGGGACAGAGTAATCAGCCCCAGCATTTT.

The genes are TRBV9 and TRBJ1-3; D not certain. The CDR3 has 16 residues. CDR1 and CDR2 (germline): SGDLS, YYNGEE. Trimming cost V 1 base and J 1 base, with 12 bases left between them. This CDR3 reads CASSVQDVRSGNTIYF. The CDR3 DNA sequence: TGTGCCAGCAGCGTACAGGACGTTAGATCTGGAAACACCATATATTTT.

V usage is TRBV29-1 and J usage is TRBJ2-3, with 8 nucleotides matching TRBD1. CDR3 length: 14 residues. Germline V gene sequence: CDR1 SQVTM, CDR2 ANQGSEA. With 6 bases clipped from V and 9 bases from J, the junction kept 14 bases outside the gene matches. For the CDR3, the DNA is TGCAGCGTCGAACCGGACCGTACAGGGGGAACGCAGTATTTT. This sequence encodes CSVEPDRTGGTQYF.

The gene calls are TRBV15 and TRBJ2-5; D unresolved. This CDR3 has 15 residues. Between the trimmed V and J ends, which lost 3 bases and 5 bases, there was a span of 16 bases. The V gene's germline CDR1 is LNHNV and CDR2 YYDKDF (reference sequence). DNA of the CDR3: TGTGCCACCAGCAGCCCCGGCGCCGGGTGGGAGACCCAGTACTTC. Protein: CATSSPGAGWETQYF.

This clone was detected only a few times. The chain uses TRBV28 and TRBJ1-4; no clear D. Trimming took 2 bases from V and 8 from J, leaving 9 bases between them. This CDR3 has 13 amino acids. Looked up from germline, CDR1 is MDHEN and CDR2 is SYDVKM. As DNA, the CDR3 is TGTGCCAGCAGTTTAAGAGTTCGCGAAAAACTGTTTTTT. Translating gives CASSLRVREKLFF.

Details on this clone: The same CDR3 is also encoded by other DNA sequences in this sample. This chain links TRBV5-4 with TRBJ2-4; D is unresolved. This CDR3 has 12 residues. The V gene's germline CDR1 is SGHNT and CDR2 YYREEE (reference sequence). Trimming removed 2 bases from V and 5 bases from J, with 5 bases in between. The DNA for the CDR3 is TGTGCCAGCAGCTTTAACCAAAACATTCAGTACTTC. It encodes CASSFNQNIQYF.

The V call is TRBV4-2, the J call TRBJ2-5, with 9 bases aligning to TRBD2. The V gene's germline CDR1 is LGHNA and CDR2 YNFKEQ. Losses at the gene ends were 1 base for V and 5 bases for J; bases not matched to a gene: 5. The CDR3 consists of 15 residues. The CDR3 is CASSQGGLAGETQYF. The CDR3 DNA reads as TGTGCCAGCAGCCAAGGGGGACTAGCAGGGGAGACCCAGTACTTC.

This clone was recorded a few times. The chain uses TRBV19 and TRBJ1-5; D ambiguous. Trimming removed 5 bases at V and 0 bases at J, with 14 bases between. CDR3 size: 16 residues. CDR1 and CDR2 (germline): LNHDA, SQIVND (reference sequence). The CDR3 reads CASSPSWASSNQPQHF. In DNA form, the CDR3 reads TGTGCCAGTAGTCCCTCGTGGGCAAGTAGCAATCAGCCCCAGCATTTT.

This rearrangement joins TRBV6-6 to TRBJ1-1, with D unresolved. The CDR3 is 11 amino acids. Between the trimmed V and J ends, which lost 3 bases and 6 bases, there was a span of 5 bases. CDR1 MNHNY and CDR2 SVGAGI come from the germline V gene (reference sequence). The CDR3 region is CASSYFAEAFF. Here the CDR3 DNA reads TGTGCCAGCAGTTATTTTGCTGAAGCTTTCTTT.

The chain joins TRBV4-1 to TRBJ1-1; 9 bases are shared with TRBD1. The germline CDR1 and CDR2 sequences are MGHRA and YSYEKL. The V and J ends lost 1 base and 6 bases, in that order; junction bases with no gene match: 9. This CDR3 is built from 16 residues. The CDR3 spells CASSQGGRGQGSEAFF. CDR3 nucleotides: TGCGCCAGCAGCCAAGGGGGTCGGGGACAGGGATCTGAAGCTTTCTTT.

As regards this clone: This may come from a read error, since a much larger clone is one base off. The chain joins TRBV27 to TRBJ2-6; D is unresolved. Per germline, CDR1 MNHEY and CDR2 SMNVEV (reference sequence). The ends were cut back, 6 bases at V and 2 bases at J, with 2 bases in the middle. The CDR3 length is 12 residues. The CDR3 DNA reads as TGTGCCAGCAGAGCTGGGGCCAACGTCCTGACTTTC. It specifies CASRAGANVLTF.

Regarding this clone: Possible read error: a much larger clone is one base away. V is TRBV30 and J is TRBJ1-5; 12 bases agree with TRBD1. The CDR3 is made up of 17 amino acids. Germline lookup yields CDR1 GTSNPN and CDR2 SVGIG (reference sequence). The CDR3 DNA follows: TGTGCCCGGAGTGCCCTCGGGGGACAGGGGGCGAGTCAGCCCCAGCATTTT. The encoded protein is CARSALGGQGASQPQHF.